The sequence of this T cell receptor beta chain was determined in a study of blood T cell repertoires in COVID-19. Study context: COVID-19 samples, acute and convalescent, were from the United States, Italy and Spain. PBMCs, B-cell-depleted T cells, or T cells provided the cDNA or gDNA that made up the material.

Enrolment of Seattle patients took place during active infection, and they were followed longitudinally. The germline CDR1 and CDR2 sequences are MNHEY and SVGAGI. CDR3 length: 14 amino acids. The V gene lost 4 bases and the J gene lost 1 base, with 10 bases spanning the gap. Authors' analysis steps: How many nucleated cells were present was estimated from reference gene primer amplification. TCRdb's table, derived via immunoSEQ multiplex PCR, lists solely in-frame clones and lacks some. The V and J calls and clone size come from that table; D and trimming were worked out from the DNA. Of 250,000 to 350,000 clones detected, approximately 85% appear once; the ten largest clones hold 0.85% to 0.9%.

The specimen sequenced was peripheral blood. The sequence came from a human donor with COVID-19, enrolled during active disease. The donor label of this sample is uncertain. This chain uses TRBV6-5 with TRBJ1-1, with unresolved D. The CDR3 loop is CASSSSEGNTEAFF. The CDR3 nucleotides read TGTGCCAGCAGTTCCTCGGAGGGGAACACTGAAGCTTTCTTT.